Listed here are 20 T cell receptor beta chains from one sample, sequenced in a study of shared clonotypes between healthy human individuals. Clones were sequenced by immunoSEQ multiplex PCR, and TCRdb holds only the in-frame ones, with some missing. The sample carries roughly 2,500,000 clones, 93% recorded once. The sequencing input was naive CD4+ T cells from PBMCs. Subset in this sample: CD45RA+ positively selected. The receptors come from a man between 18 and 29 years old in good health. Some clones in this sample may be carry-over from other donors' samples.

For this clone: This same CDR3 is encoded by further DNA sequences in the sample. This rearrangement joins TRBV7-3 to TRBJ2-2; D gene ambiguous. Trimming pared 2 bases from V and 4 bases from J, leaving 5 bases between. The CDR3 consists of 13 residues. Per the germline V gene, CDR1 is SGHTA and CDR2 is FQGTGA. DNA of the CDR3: TGTGCCAGCAGCTTACTCGGCACCGGGGAGCTGTTTTTT. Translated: CASSLLGTGELFF.

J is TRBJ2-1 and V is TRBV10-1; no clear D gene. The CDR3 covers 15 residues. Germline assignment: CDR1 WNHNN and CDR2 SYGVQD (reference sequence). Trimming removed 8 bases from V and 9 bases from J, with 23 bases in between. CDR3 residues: CASDAHKPSLPEQFF. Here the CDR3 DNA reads TGCGCCAGCGATGCCCATAAACCCTCCCTTCCTGAGCAGTTCTTC.

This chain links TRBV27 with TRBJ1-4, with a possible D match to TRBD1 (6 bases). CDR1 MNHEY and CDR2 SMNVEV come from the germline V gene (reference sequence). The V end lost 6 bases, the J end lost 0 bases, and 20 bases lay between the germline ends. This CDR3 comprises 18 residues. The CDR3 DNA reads TGTGCCAGCAGCCTCGAGGGGGACGGATCAGCAACTAATGAAAAACTGTTTTTT. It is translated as CASSLEGDGSATNEKLFF.

CDR3: CASSRSTHQPQHF. DNA of the CDR3: TGTGCCAGCAGCCGGAGTACGCATCAGCCCCAGCATTTT. This sequence joins TRBV7-8 and TRBJ1-5; no clear D. Germline values: CDR1 SGHVS, CDR2 FQNEAQ. This CDR3 region has 13 residues. Trimming shortened V by 5 bases and J by 5 bases, and 10 bases separated the two germline ends.

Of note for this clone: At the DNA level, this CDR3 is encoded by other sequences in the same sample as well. The CDR3 nucleotides are TGTGCCAGCAGCTTAGACAGGGGGGGAACAGATACGCAGTATTTT. Its translation is CASSLDRGGTDTQYF. The chain joins TRBV7-2 to TRBJ2-3, with a tentative D call TRBD1 (8 bases). This CDR3 is built from 15 residues. Germline V gene data show CDR1 as SGHTA and CDR2 as FQGNSA. Trimming cost V 1 base and J 3 bases, with 11 bases left between them.

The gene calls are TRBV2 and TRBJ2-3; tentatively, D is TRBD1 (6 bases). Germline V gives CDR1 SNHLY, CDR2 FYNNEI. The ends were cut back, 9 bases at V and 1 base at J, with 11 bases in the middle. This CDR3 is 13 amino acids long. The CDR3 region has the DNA TGTGCCAGGGCTCCAGGGGGCACAGATACGCAGTATTTT. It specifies CARAPGGTDTQYF.

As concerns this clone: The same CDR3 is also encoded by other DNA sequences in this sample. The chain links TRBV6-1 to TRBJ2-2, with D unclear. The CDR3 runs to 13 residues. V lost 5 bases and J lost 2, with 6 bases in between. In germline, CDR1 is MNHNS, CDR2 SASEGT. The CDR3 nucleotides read TGTGCCAGCAGTCCCCTTAACACCGGGGAGCTGTTTTTT. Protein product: CASSPLNTGELFF.

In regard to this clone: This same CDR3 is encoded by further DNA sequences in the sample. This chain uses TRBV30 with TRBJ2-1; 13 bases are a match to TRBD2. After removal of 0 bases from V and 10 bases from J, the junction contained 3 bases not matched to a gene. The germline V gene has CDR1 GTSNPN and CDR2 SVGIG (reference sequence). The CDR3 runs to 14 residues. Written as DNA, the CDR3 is TGTGCCTGGAGTGTACTAGCGGGAGGGCTAGAGCAGTTCTTC. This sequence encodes CAWSVLAGGLEQFF.

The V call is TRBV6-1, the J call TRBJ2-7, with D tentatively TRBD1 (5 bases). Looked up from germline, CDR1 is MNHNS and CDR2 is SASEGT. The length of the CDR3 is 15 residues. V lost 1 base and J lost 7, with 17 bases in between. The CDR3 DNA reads TGTGCCAGCAGTGAAGTCCCAGGGCAATTGGGAGAGCAGTACTTC. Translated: CASSEVPGQLGEQYF.

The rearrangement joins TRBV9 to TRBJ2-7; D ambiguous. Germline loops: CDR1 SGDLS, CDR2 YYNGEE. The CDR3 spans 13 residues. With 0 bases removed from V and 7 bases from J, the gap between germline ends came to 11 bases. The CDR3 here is CASSVGEPWEQYF. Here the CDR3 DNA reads TGTGCCAGCAGCGTAGGTGAGCCTTGGGAGCAGTACTTC.

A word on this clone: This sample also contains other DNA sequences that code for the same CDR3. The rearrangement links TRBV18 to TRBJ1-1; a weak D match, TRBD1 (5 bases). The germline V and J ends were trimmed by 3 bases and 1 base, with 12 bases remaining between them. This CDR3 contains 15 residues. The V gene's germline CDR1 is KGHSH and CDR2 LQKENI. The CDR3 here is CASSPTGGGNTEAFF. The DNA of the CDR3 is TGTGCCAGCTCACCCACTGGGGGAGGGAACACTGAAGCTTTCTTT.

CDR3 nucleotide sequence: TGTGCCAGCAGCCTTGACGAGCCGGGCTATGGCTACACCTTC. It translates to CASSLDEPGYGYTF. The V and J genes are TRBV7-9 and TRBJ1-2; no reliable D call. This CDR3 contains 14 residues. Germline V lookup: CDR1 SEHNR, CDR2 FQNEAQ (reference sequence). Trimming cost V 5 bases and J 4 bases, with 14 bases left between them.

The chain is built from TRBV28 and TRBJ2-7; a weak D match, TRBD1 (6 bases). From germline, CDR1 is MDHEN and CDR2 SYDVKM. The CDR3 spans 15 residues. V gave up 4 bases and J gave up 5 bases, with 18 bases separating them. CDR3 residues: CASSSSPPGAHEQYF. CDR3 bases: TGTGCCAGCAGTTCTTCCCCTCCAGGGGCCCACGAGCAGTACTTC.

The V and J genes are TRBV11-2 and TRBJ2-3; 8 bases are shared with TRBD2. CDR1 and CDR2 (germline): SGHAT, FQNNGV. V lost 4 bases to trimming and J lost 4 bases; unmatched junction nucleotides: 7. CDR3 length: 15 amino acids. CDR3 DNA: TGTGCCAGCAGCTCAAGGACTAGCTCTCCAGATACGCAGTATTTT. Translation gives CASSSRTSSPDTQYF.

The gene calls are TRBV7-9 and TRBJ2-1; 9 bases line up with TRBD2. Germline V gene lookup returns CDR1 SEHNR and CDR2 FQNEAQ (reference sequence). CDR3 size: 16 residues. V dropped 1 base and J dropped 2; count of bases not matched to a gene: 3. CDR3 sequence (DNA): TGTGCCAGCAGCTTAGAGGCGGGAGGGGCCTACAATGAGCAGTTCTTC. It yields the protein CASSLEAGGAYNEQFF. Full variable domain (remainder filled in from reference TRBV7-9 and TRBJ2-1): DTGVSQNPRHKITKRGQNVTFRCDPISEHNRLYWYRQTLGQGPEFLTYFQNEAQLEKSRLLSDRFSAERPKGSFSTLEIQRTEQGDSAMYLCASSLEAGGAYNEQFFGPGTRLTVL.

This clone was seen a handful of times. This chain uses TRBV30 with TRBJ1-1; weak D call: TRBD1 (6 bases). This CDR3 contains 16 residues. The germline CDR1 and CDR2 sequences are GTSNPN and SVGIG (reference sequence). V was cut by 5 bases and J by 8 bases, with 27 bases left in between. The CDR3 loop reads CAWEAFRAGELSEAFF. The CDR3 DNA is TGTGCCTGGGAAGCCTTCCGGGCAGGGGAACTTTCCGAAGCTTTCTTT. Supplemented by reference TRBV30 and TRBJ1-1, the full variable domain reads SQTIHQWPATLVQPVGSPLSLECTVEGTSNPNLYWYRQAAGRGLQLLFYSVGIGQISSEVPQNLSASRPQDRQFILSSKKLLLSDSGFYLCAWEAFRAGELSEAFFGQGTRLTVV.

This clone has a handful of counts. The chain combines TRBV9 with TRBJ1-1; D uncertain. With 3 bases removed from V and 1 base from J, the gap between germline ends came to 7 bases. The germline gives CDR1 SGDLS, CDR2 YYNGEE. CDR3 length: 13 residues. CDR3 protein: CASSAKGNTEAFF. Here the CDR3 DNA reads TGTGCCAGCAGCGCGAAGGGGAACACTGAAGCTTTCTTT.

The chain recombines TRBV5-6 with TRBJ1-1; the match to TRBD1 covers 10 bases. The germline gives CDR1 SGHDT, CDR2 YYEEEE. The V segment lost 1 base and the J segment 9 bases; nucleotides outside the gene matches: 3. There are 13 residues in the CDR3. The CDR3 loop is CASSLSGQGKAFF. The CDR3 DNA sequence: TGTGCCAGCAGCTTGTCGGGACAGGGGAAAGCTTTCTTT.

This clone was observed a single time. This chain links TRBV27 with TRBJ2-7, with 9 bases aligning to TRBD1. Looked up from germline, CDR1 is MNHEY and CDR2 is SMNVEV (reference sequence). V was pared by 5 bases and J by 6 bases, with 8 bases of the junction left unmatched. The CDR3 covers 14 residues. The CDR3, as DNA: TGTGCCAGCAGTGGACAGGGGTTTTTGGGCGAGCAGTACTTC. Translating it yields CASSGQGFLGEQYF.

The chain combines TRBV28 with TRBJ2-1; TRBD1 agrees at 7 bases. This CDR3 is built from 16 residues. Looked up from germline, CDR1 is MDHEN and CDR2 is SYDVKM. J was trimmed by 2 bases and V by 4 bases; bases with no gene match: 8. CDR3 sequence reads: CASSSQSGGAYNEQFF. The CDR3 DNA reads TGTGCCAGCAGTTCCCAGTCAGGGGGAGCCTACAATGAGCAGTTCTTC.